This entry lists 23 T cell receptor beta chains sequenced from one sample in a study. One entry per CDR3 protein results from TCRdb running MiXCR on the RT-PCR reads. The sample lists more than 600,000 distinct CDR3 sequences, approximately 15% occurring once. Sequencing was done on a sample of memory CD4+ T cells from blood. The receptor source for this set is a female donor in good health, serving as a healthy control.

Only a few counts were recorded for this clonotype. This chain joins TRBV29-1 and TRBJ1-1, with D perhaps TRBD1 (5 bases). V gave up 4 bases and J gave up 3 bases, with 18 bases separating them. Looked up from germline, CDR1 is SQVTM and CDR2 is ANQGSEA. The length of the CDR3 is 15 residues. DNA of the CDR3: TGCAGCGTTGGGGGTATGCAGGGACTAGACACTGAAGCTTTCTTT. Its protein product is CSVGGMQGLDTEAFF.

The V call is TRBV4-3, the J call TRBJ2-1; tentatively, D is TRBD2 (6 bases). Trimming removed 2 bases from V and 9 bases from J, with 17 bases in between. From germline, CDR1 is LGHNA and CDR2 YSLEER. This CDR3 is built from 15 residues. CDR3: CASSQYGGLSTEQFF. The CDR3 bases are TGCGCCAGCAGCCAATATGGAGGGTTGAGCACTGAGCAGTTCTTC.

The V gene is TRBV20-1, the J gene TRBJ2-1; 7 bases align to TRBD2. Germline CDR1 DFQATT, CDR2 SNEGSKA (reference sequence). V trimming: 0 bases; J trimming: 1 base; junction bases outside the gene matches: 9. The CDR3 sequence is 17 residues long. CDR3 sequence: CSARDVAGATSYNEQFF. The DNA for the CDR3 is TGCAGTGCTAGAGATGTTGCGGGAGCCACATCCTACAATGAGCAGTTCTTC.

This clonotype was seen many times. The chain links TRBV7-9 to TRBJ1-5; D perhaps matches TRBD1 (5 bases). This CDR3 contains 15 residues. Germline CDR1 and CDR2: SEHNR and FQNEAQ (reference sequence). V was cut by 3 bases and J by 7 bases, with 16 bases left in between. CDR3 protein: CASSLVGGVDQPQHF. CDR3 nucleotide sequence: TGTGCCAGCAGCTTGGTAGGAGGGGTTGACCAGCCCCAGCATTTT.

At least ten counts were recorded for this clonotype. This sequence joins TRBV10-3 and TRBJ1-5; 9 positions agree with TRBD1. V lost 10 bases and J lost 4; bases outside the gene matches: 8. The CDR3 totals 14 residues. Germline values: CDR1 ENHRY, CDR2 SYGVKD. CDR3 in amino acids: CATGDRGRNQPQHF. The CDR3 nucleotides read TGTGCCACCGGTGACAGGGGGAGAAATCAGCCCCAGCATTTT.

The V and J genes are TRBV6-1 and TRBJ2-3; the D is unclear. The length of the CDR3 is 15 residues. Germline values: CDR1 MNHNS, CDR2 SASEGT. V gave up 0 bases and J gave up 2 bases, with 9 bases separating them. The CDR3 region is CASSEAAYSTDTQYF. The CDR3 DNA sequence: TGTGCCAGCAGTGAAGCAGCCTACTCCACAGATACGCAGTATTTT.

V usage is TRBV2 and J usage is TRBJ1-1, with no clear D. V was cut by 1 base and J by 0 bases, with 3 bases left in between. The CDR3 is 13 amino acids. The V gene's germline CDR1 is SNHLY and CDR2 FYNNEI. CDR3 sequence reads: CASSEEVNTEAFF. The CDR3 coding sequence is TGTGCCAGCAGTGAAGAGGTGAACACTGAAGCTTTCTTT.

This clonotype was observed a handful of times. The chain links TRBV20-1 to TRBJ1-1, with a weak D call TRBD1 (6 bases). Germline CDR1 DFQATT, CDR2 SNEGSKA (reference sequence). This CDR3 is built from 16 residues. V lost 3 bases and J 0 bases, leaving 17 bases between the germline ends. The CDR3 region is CSASPATGRMNTEAFF. The CDR3 DNA reads TGCAGTGCTAGCCCGGCCACAGGGAGGATGAACACTGAAGCTTTCTTT.

This chain connects TRBV6-5 to TRBJ2-2; either TRBD1 or TRBD2 may fit D (5 bases each). There are 12 residues in the CDR3. Germline V gene data show CDR1 as MNHEY and CDR2 as SVGAGI. Trimming left V 8 bases short and J 9 bases short, with 13 bases between. The DNA of the CDR3 is TGTGCCAGCGGGGGTTTATTCCGGGAGCTGTTTTTT. It yields the protein CASGGLFRELFF.

This clonotype was seen more than once but under ten times. The rearrangement links TRBV6-6 to TRBJ2-1; TRBD2 aligns across 7 bases. CDR1 is MNHNY and CDR2 is SVGAGI in the germline V gene (reference sequence). The CDR3 contains 14 residues. V dropped 3 bases and J dropped 7; count of bases not matched to a gene: 6. The CDR3 is CASSYREDRNEQFF. The CDR3 nucleotides are TGTGCCAGCAGTTATCGGGAGGATAGGAATGAGCAGTTCTTC.

This clonotype was found a few times. The chain employs TRBV28 and TRBJ1-6; no clear D gene. V was cut by 8 bases and J by 7 bases, with 15 bases left in between. The CDR3 length is 14 residues. The germline CDR1 and CDR2 sequences are MDHEN and SYDVKM. The DNA for the CDR3 is TGTGCCAGCTTTACCAGTGTAAGGAATTCACCCCTCCACTTT. Translation gives CASFTSVRNSPLHF.

This rearrangement joins TRBV6-2 or TRBV6-3 to TRBJ2-2; 10 bases match TRBD2. Per the germline V gene, CDR1 is MNHEY and CDR2 is SVGEGT. V was clipped by 6 bases and J by 5 bases; unmatched bases: 9. This CDR3 is 16 amino acids long. CDR3 sequence: CASRDRASGRTGELFF. The CDR3, as DNA: TGTGCCAGCAGAGACCGGGCTAGCGGGAGAACCGGGGAGCTGTTTTTT.

The chain combines TRBV28 with TRBJ1-5; the D gene is possibly TRBD1 (5 bases). The V end was cut by 2 bases, the J end by 2 bases, with 13 bases between. The CDR3 sequence is 16 residues long. CDR1 and CDR2 (germline): MDHEN, SYDVKM. The CDR3 loop is CASSLVQAEGNQPQHF. The CDR3 DNA is TGTGCCAGCAGTTTAGTACAGGCTGAGGGCAATCAGCCCCAGCATTTT.

The J gene is TRBJ1-5, the V gene TRBV6-5; 9 bases map to TRBD1. Germline V CDR1 and CDR2: MNHEY, SVGAGI. J lost 9 bases, V lost 0 bases, and 6 bases had no gene match. This CDR3 is built from 15 residues. Written as DNA, the CDR3 is TGTGCCAGCAGTTACTCGAACAGGGGGCCTTGGCCCCAGCATTTT. Its protein product is CASSYSNRGPWPQHF.

This clonotype was counted at least ten times. The chain is built from TRBV12-3 or TRBV12-4 and TRBJ1-3, with 7 bases aligning to TRBD1. This CDR3 region has 15 residues. After removal of 5 bases from V and 0 bases from J, the junction contained 4 bases not matched to a gene. CDR3 in amino acids: CASSMTGPSGNTIYF. DNA for the CDR3: TGTGCCAGCAGTATGACAGGGCCCTCTGGAAACACCATATATTTT.

The chain joins TRBV5-8 to TRBJ2-4; TRBD2 is a possible D gene (6 bases). V gave up 5 bases and J gave up 0 bases, with 9 bases separating them. Germline CDR1 and CDR2: SGHTS and YDEGEE. There are 14 residues in the CDR3. CDR3 protein: CASSDGRAKNIQYF. The DNA for the CDR3 is TGTGCCAGCAGTGACGGGAGAGCCAAAAACATTCAGTACTTC.

This clonotype was seen more than once but under ten times. V is TRBV5-1 and J is TRBJ2-2, with D possibly matching TRBD1 (6 bases). There are 14 residues in the CDR3. Germline CDR1 and CDR2: SGHRS and YFSETQ. V was trimmed by 7 bases and J by 5 bases, leaving 15 bases between them. CDR3 in DNA: TGCGCCAGCGGGACAAAACAAGGGACCGGGGAGCTGTTTTTT. Residues: CASGTKQGTGELFF. The complete variable domain, with remaining parts taken from reference TRBV5-1 and TRBJ2-2, reads KAGVTQTPRYLIKTRGQQVTLSCSPISGHRSVSWYQQTPGQGLQFLFEYFSETQRNKGNFPGRFSGRQFSNSRSEMNVSTLELGDSALYLCASGTKQGTGELFFGEGSRLTVL.

The rearrangement links TRBV7-2 to TRBJ1-5; D may be TRBD1 (6 bases). The CDR3 length is 14 residues. The germline gives CDR1 SGHTA, CDR2 FQGNSA. Trimming removed 3 bases at V and 2 bases at J, with 8 bases between. The CDR3 DNA is TGTGCCAGCAGCTTTTGGGGGCGCAATCAGCCCCAGCATTTT. It is translated as CASSFWGRNQPQHF.

CDR3 nucleotides: TGCGCCAGCAGCTTAGGTCAGCTCGGCGGCTACACCTTC. This gives the protein CASSLGQLGGYTF. The chain is built from TRBV5-1 and TRBJ1-2; D call uncertain. Trimming removed 2 bases from V and 8 bases from J, with 13 bases in between. This CDR3 region has 13 residues. Per germline, CDR1 SGHRS and CDR2 YFSETQ.

This clonotype was counted only a few times. V is TRBV20-1 and J is TRBJ1-2; 7 bases are a match to TRBD1. The ends lost 1 base at V and 3 bases at J; junction bases unmatched: 5. There are 14 residues in the CDR3. Looked up from germline, CDR1 is DFQATT and CDR2 is SNEGSKA (reference sequence). The CDR3 DNA follows: TGCAGTGCTAGAGCCCGGGACAGTGACTATGGCTACACCTTC. It encodes CSARARDSDYGYTF.

This clonotype turned up a few times. The chain employs TRBV29-1 and TRBJ1-2, with a possible D match to TRBD1 (5 bases). Deletions cut 4 bases from V and 8 bases from J, with 17 bases between. Germline CDR1 is SQVTM and CDR2 is ANQGSEA. The CDR3 extends over 13 amino acids. The chain's CDR3 is CSVVLKRGWGYTF. The CDR3, as DNA: TGCAGCGTTGTTCTCAAAAGGGGATGGGGCTACACCTTC.

This clonotype was picked up many times. The rearrangement uses TRBV7-9 and TRBJ2-7; 9 positions agree with TRBD2. After removal of 3 bases from V and 1 base from J, the junction contained 4 bases not matched to a gene. Germline CDR1 reads SEHNR; CDR2 reads FQNEAQ (reference sequence). This CDR3 region has 15 residues. The CDR3 bases are TGTGCCAGCAGCTTTGTAGCGGGGGCGTCCTACGAGCAGTACTTC. Translation: CASSFVAGASYEQYF.

This rearrangement joins TRBV3-1 to TRBJ1-3, with 9 bases matching TRBD1. Germline CDR1 and CDR2: LGHDT and YNNKEL (reference sequence). The trim removed 3 bases at V and 7 bases at J, leaving 4 bases unmatched. The length of the CDR3 is 14 residues. CDR3 coding DNA: TGTGCCAGCAGCCAGGCGGGACAGGGTAACACCATATATTTT. Protein sequence: CASSQAGQGNTIYF.